These 11 T cell receptor beta chains came from one sample sequenced in a study of T cell repertoires in cytomegalovirus infection. TCRdb independently ran MiXCR on the reads; one entry per CDR3 protein. The sample comprises 230,000 or so distinct CDR3 sequences, approximately 17% of which are singletons, and less than 60% rests with the top ten. The sequenced sample consisted of CD8+ T cells from PBMCs. All receptors derive from a human donor in good health (CMV status not recorded). Some clones in this sample may be carry-over from other donors' samples.

In nucleotides, the CDR3 is TGCAGTGCCGCCTCCCCCAGACTAGCGGGGGGCTACAATGAGCAGTTCTTC. Translated: CSAASPRLAGGYNEQFF. V and J are TRBV20-1 and TRBJ2-1; TRBD2 matches at 13 bases. V was pared by 6 bases and J by 3 bases, with 11 bases of the junction left unmatched. CDR1 DFQATT and CDR2 SNEGSKA come from the germline V gene (reference sequence). CDR3 length: 17 residues.

In its sample, this clonotype was seen many times. This chain connects TRBV6-1 to TRBJ1-2; 8 bases line up with TRBD1. The V gene's germline CDR1 is MNHNS and CDR2 SASEGT. With V trimmed by 11 bases and J by 4 bases, 18 bases remained unmatched. This CDR3 spans 16 amino acids. CDR3 DNA: TGTGCCGGGGACTCCACCCGGACAGGGCAGGGCTATGGCTACACCTTC. Protein product: CAGDSTRTGQGYGYTF.

The table lists this clonotype with a few counts. The DNA for the CDR3 is TGTGCCAGCAGCGCACAGTACAATGAGCAGTTCTTC. It encodes CASSAQYNEQFF. The chain carries TRBV5-6 and TRBJ2-1, with unresolved D. The CDR3 has 12 residues. CDR1 and CDR2 (germline): SGHDT, YYEEEE. Trimming took 4 bases from V and 4 from J, leaving 6 bases between them.

This clonotype was detected many times. The rearrangement uses TRBV7-2 and TRBJ1-2, with 9 bases aligning to TRBD1. In germline, CDR1 is SGHTA, CDR2 FQGNSA. This CDR3 region has 15 residues. After removal of 4 bases from V and 4 bases from J, the junction contained 7 bases not matched to a gene. This CDR3 is CASSSGTGPSYGYTF. The CDR3 DNA reads TGTGCCAGCAGCTCCGGGACAGGGCCGTCCTATGGCTACACCTTC.

This clonotype was found many times. This chain joins TRBV7-6 and TRBJ1-1; 8 nucleotides line up with TRBD1. The CDR3 consists of 15 residues. The germline V gene has CDR1 SGHVS and CDR2 FNYEAQ. With V trimmed by 1 base and J by 7 bases, 8 bases remained unmatched. CDR3: CASSLGGQGLFEAFF. The CDR3 coding sequence is TGTGCCAGCAGCTTAGGCGGACAGGGACTCTTTGAAGCTTTCTTT. The whole variable domain, filled in from reference TRBV7-6 and TRBJ1-1, reads GAGVSQSPRYKVTKRGQDVALRCDPISGHVSLYWYRQALGQGPEFLTYFNYEAQQDKSGLPNDRFSAERPEGSISTLTIQRTEQRDSAMYRCASSLGGQGLFEAFFGQGTRLTVV.

The sample holds many counts of this clonotype. The gene calls are TRBV28 and TRBJ2-7; D remains ambiguous. The CDR3 is made up of 14 amino acids. Looked up from germline, CDR1 is MDHEN and CDR2 is SYDVKM. V lost 7 bases to trimming and J lost 1 base, with 14 bases between them. DNA of the CDR3: TGTGCCAGCATCCCCGGGCCGTTTTCCTACGAGCAGTACTTC. The encoded protein is CASIPGPFSYEQYF.

This clonotype was counted at least ten times. This chain joins TRBV7-8 and TRBJ1-6; 8 bases line up with TRBD1. Germline trimming cut 4 bases from V and 0 bases from J; bases unmatched to any gene: 8. CDR1 SGHVS and CDR2 FQNEAQ come from the germline V gene. The CDR3 covers 18 residues. The CDR3, as DNA: TGTGCCAGCAGCTCGGTGGCAGGGGGCTTCTCCTATAATTCACCCCTCCACTTT. Protein sequence: CASSSVAGGFSYNSPLHF. The complete variable domain, with remaining parts taken from reference TRBV7-8 and TRBJ1-6, reads GAGVSQSPRYKVAKRGQDVALRCDPISGHVSLFWYQQALGQGPEFLTYFQNEAQLDKSGLPSDRFFAERPEGSVSTLKIQRTQQEDSAVYLCASSSVAGGFSYNSPLHFGNGTRLTVT.

This clonotype was detected ten times or more. The genes are TRBV4-1 and TRBJ1-2, with TRBD1 matching over 7 bases. This CDR3 is 14 amino acids long. After removal of 6 bases from V and 3 bases from J, the junction contained 7 bases not matched to a gene. Germline lookup yields CDR1 MGHRA and CDR2 YSYEKL. The CDR3 nucleotides are TGCGCCAGCAGGCGGACAGGAGAGGACTATGGCTACACCTTC. It codes for CASRRTGEDYGYTF.

This chain uses TRBV5-1 with TRBJ2-2; 9 bases agree with TRBD2. The V segment lost 5 bases and the J segment 6 bases; nucleotides outside the gene matches: 11. This CDR3 comprises 16 residues. The germline V gene encodes CDR1 SGHRS and CDR2 YFSETQ. This CDR3 reads CASRSYGTSFAGELFF. The CDR3 region has the DNA TGCGCCAGCAGGTCATACGGGACTAGCTTCGCCGGGGAGCTGTTTTTT.

The sample holds a few counts of this clonotype. The gene calls are TRBV5-1 and TRBJ2-7, with D tentatively TRBD1 or TRBD2 (5 bases each). CDR1 is SGHRS and CDR2 is YFSETQ in the germline V gene. V lost 5 bases and J 2 bases, leaving 17 bases between the germline ends. CDR3 length: 15 amino acids. The chain's CDR3 is CASRSPGTPAYEQYF. The CDR3 DNA reads as TGCGCCAGCAGATCCCCCGGGACGCCTGCCTACGAGCAGTACTTC. Variable domain in full (rest from reference TRBV5-1 and TRBJ2-7): KAGVTQTPRYLIKTRGQQVTLSCSPISGHRSVSWYQQTPGQGLQFLFEYFSETQRNKGNFPGRFSGRQFSNSRSEMNVSTLELGDSALYLCASRSPGTPAYEQYFGPGTRLTVT.

The rearrangement links TRBV27 to TRBJ2-2, with D possibly being TRBD1 (5 bases). The germline V gene encodes CDR1 MNHEY and CDR2 SMNVEV (reference sequence). There are 16 residues in the CDR3. V lost 6 bases and J lost 4, with 18 bases in between. DNA of the CDR3: TGTGCCAGCAGCCCAATTGGACATACGAGCACCGGGGAGCTGTTTTTT. Its protein product is CASSPIGHTSTGELFF.